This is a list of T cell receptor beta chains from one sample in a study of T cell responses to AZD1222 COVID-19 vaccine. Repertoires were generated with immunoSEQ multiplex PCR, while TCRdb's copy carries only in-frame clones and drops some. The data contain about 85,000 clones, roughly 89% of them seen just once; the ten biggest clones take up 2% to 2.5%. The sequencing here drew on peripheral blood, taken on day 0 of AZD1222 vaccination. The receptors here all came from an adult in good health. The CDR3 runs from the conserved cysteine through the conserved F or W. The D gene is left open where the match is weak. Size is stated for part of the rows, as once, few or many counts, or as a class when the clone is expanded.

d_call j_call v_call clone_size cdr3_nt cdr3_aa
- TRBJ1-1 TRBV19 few TGTGCCAGTAGGACGGGACTGCACACTGAAGCTTTCTTT CASRTGLHTEAFF
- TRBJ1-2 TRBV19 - TGTGCCAGTAGTATGGGGGGCACAGGGACCCTATCCTATGGCTACACCTTC CASSMGGTGTLSYGYTF
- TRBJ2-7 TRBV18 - TGTGCCAGCTCACCCTTGGACAGCTTCTCCTACGAGCAGTACTTC CASSPLDSFSYEQYF
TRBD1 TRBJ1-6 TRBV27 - TGTGCCAGCAGTTTTCAGGGGGCTAGCTATAATTCACCCCTCCACTTT CASSFQGASYNSPLHF
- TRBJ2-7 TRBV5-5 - TGTGCCAGCAGCTTGGCCGGGGGCCACGAGCAGTACTTC CASSLAGGHEQYF
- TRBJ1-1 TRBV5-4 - TGTGCCAGCAGCTTGGTCGGGTATGGGGGGGGTGGCACTGAAGCTTTCTTT CASSLVGYGGGGTEAFF
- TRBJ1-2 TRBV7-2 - TGTGCCAGCAGCTTAGCGGCTCGGACGGACTATGGCTACACCTTC CASSLAARTDYGYTF
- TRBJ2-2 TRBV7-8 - TGTGCCAGCAGCCGGTCCGGGGAGCTGTTTTTT CASSRSGELFF
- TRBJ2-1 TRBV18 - TGTGCCAGCTCACGACAGTCACAGAGGGTTTACAATGAGCAGTTCTTC CASSRQSQRVYNEQFF
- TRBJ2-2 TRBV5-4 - TGTGCCAGCAGCTTGGGTCCAGGTGGAGCCGGGGAGCTGTTTTTT CASSLGPGGAGELFF
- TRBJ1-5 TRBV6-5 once TGTGCCAGCAGTTCCCCTGGGATGGGTCAGCCCCAGCATTTT CASSSPGMGQPQHF
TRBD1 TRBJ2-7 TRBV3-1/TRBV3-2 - TGTGCCAGCAGCCAACCGACAGGGGGGGAGGAGCAGTACTTC CASSQPTGGEEQYF
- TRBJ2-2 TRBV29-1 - TGCAGCGTCAACGGGGCAGGGGGAGGCACCGGGGAGCTGTTTTTT CSVNGAGGGTGELFF
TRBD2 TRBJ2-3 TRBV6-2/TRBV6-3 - TGTGCCAGCAGTTACTCTCTAGCGGGAGGAACAGATACGCAGTATTTT CASSYSLAGGTDTQYF
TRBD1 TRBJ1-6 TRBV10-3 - TGTGCCATCAGCCAGACAGGGTCGAATTCACCCCTCCACTTT CAISQTGSNSPLHF
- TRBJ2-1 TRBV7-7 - TGTGCCAGCAGCGATTTCGGTATTGAGCAGTTCTTC CASSDFGIEQFF
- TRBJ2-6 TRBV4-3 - TGCGCCAGCAGCCAAGATATTAAAACTGGGGCCAACGTCCTGACTTTC CASSQDIKTGANVLTF
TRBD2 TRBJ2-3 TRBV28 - TGTGCCAGCAGTAGGACTAGCCTGGATACGCAGTATTTT CASSRTSLDTQYF
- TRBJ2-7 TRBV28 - TGTGCCAGCAGTTCCCCCCGATCCGCACGGAGGGACGAGCAGTACTTC CASSSPRSARRDEQYF
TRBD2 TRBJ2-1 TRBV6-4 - TGTGCCAGCAGTGACTCTTTCGGACTAGCGAACCATGAGCAGTTCTTC CASSDSFGLANHEQFF
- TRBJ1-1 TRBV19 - TGTGCCAGTAGTATAGACTGGGCAGTTGAAGCTTTCTTT CASSIDWAVEAFF
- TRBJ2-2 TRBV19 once TGTGCCAGTACCCCGGACGGGCGAGGGACCGGGGAGCTGTTTTTT CASTPDGRGTGELFF
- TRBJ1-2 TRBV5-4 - TGTGCCAGCAGCCCTGGGGGACAAAACTATGGCTACACCTTC CASSPGGQNYGYTF
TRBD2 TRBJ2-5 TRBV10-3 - TGTGCCATCAGCCAAAGACCTAGCGGCGAGGAGACCCAGTACTTC CAISQRPSGEETQYF